This T cell receptor (beta chain) was captured by sequencing in a study of blood T cell repertoires in COVID-19. The CDR3 has 12 residues. The ends were cut back, 3 bases at V and 11 bases at J, with 12 bases in the middle. TCRdb's copy holds only in-frame clones and misses some; the assay was immunoSEQ multiplex PCR. Of some 270,000 clones in the sample, roughly 84% were seen once. This TCR derives from a woman in her 40s who had recovered from COVID-19. The specimen sequenced was peripheral blood. This chain connects TRBV12-3 or TRBV12-4 to TRBJ2-3, with D tentatively TRBD2 (6 bases). The CDR3, as DNA: TGTGCCAGCAGTTTTAGCGCCGGGGGGCAGTATTTT. Its translation: CASSFSAGGQYF.